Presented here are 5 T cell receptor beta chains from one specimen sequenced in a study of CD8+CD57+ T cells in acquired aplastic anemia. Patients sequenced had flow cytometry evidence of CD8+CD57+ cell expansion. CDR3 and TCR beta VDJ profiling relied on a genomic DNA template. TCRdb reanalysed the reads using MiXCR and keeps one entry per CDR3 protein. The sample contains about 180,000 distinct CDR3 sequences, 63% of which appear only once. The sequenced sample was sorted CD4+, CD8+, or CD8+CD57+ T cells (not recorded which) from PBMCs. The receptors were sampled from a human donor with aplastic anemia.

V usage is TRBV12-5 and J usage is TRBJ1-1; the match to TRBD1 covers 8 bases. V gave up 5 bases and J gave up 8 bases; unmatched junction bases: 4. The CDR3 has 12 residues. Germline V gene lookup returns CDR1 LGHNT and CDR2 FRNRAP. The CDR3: CASGADRVEAFF. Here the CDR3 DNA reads TGTGCTAGTGGTGCGGACAGGGTAGAAGCTTTCTTT. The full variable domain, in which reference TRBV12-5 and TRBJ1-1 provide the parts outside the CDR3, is DARVTQTPRHKVTEMGQEVTMRCQPILGHNTVFWYRQTMMQGLELLAYFRNRAPLDDSGMPKDRFSAEMPDATLATLKIQPSEPRDSAVYFCASGADRVEAFFGQGTRLTVV.

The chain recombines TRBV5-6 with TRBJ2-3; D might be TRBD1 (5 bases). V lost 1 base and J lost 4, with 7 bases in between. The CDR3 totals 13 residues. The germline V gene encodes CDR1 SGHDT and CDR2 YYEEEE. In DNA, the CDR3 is TGTGCCAGCAGCTTGCAGGGCTCAGATACGCAGTATTTT. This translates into CASSLQGSDTQYF. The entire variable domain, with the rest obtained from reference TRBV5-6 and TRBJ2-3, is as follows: DAGVTQSPTHLIKTRGQQVTLRCSPKSGHDTVSWYQQALGQGPQFIFQYYEEEERQRGNFPDRFSGHQFPNYSSELNVNALLLGDSALYLCASSLQGSDTQYFGPGTRLTVL.

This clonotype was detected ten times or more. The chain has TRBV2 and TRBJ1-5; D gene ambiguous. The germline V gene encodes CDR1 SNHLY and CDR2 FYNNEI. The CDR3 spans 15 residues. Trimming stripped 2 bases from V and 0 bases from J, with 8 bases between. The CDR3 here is CASSESTVSNQPQHF. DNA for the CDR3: TGTGCCAGCAGTGAATCTACCGTTAGCAATCAGCCCCAGCATTTT.

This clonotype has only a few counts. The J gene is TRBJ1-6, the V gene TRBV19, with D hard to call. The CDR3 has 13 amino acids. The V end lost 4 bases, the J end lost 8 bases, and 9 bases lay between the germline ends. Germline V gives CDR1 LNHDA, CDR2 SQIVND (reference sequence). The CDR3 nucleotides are TGTGCCAGTAGTAGAGCCGCACATTCACCCCTCCACTTT. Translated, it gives CASSRAAHSPLHF.

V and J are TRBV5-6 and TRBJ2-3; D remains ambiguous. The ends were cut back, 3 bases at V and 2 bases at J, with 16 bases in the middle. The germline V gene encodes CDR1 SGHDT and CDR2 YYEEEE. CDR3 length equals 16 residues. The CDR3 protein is CASSSQVARYTDTQYF. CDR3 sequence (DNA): TGTGCCAGCAGCTCCCAAGTGGCCAGGTACACAGATACGCAGTATTTT.